This T cell receptor (beta chain) is from a study of cytomegalovirus exposure and HLA in healthy donors. Primers for the PCR totalled 60 Vbeta and 13 Jbeta. Using immunoSEQ multiplex PCR, the repertoire was profiled, and TCRdb retains in-frame clones only, with some absent. The sample lists approximately 120,000 clones, approximately 76% occurring once. V dropped 0 bases and J dropped 3; count of bases not matched to a gene: 5. The CDR3 extends over 16 amino acids. Per the germline V gene, CDR1 is SGHRS and CDR2 is YFSETQ. The rearrangement joins TRBV5-1 to TRBJ2-7, with 11 bases fitting TRBD2. The sequenced sample was PBMCs. The TCR sequence derives from a man aged 35 to 55 in good health and CMV-seronegative. The CDR3 here is CASSLALAGEGYEQYF. The DNA of the CDR3 is TGCGCCAGCAGCTTGGCACTAGCGGGGGAGGGCTACGAGCAGTACTTC.